This T cell receptor (beta chain) was recovered during a study of CD8+ T cells in alopecia areata. Study overall: Each day, treated patients took oral tofacitinib twice, at 5 to 10 mg per dose. Patients in the study were on tofacitinib for 6 to 18 months, then off it for 6 months.

Findings of the study overall: Unlike in mice, where it was clearer, TCR sharing across patients was less clear, possibly HLA-related.

cDNA reverse transcribed from extracted RNA served as the sequencing template. The data were produced by immunoSEQ multiplex PCR, yet TCRdb's version contains in-frame clones alone and is incomplete. The sample holds about 97,000 clones, around 38% seen once. For this clone: The antigen is undetermined.

Trimming cost V 5 bases and J 5 bases, with 9 bases left between them. The CDR3 has 12 amino acids. Germline V lookup: CDR1 MDHEN, CDR2 SYDVKM. V usage is TRBV28 and J usage is TRBJ2-5; D ambiguous. The source material was CD4+ T cells sorted from blood. The receptor was derived from a human donor with alopecia areata. CDR3 region: CASSPLGETQYF. The CDR3 coding sequence is TGTGCCAGCAGTCCCTTGGGGGAGACCCAGTACTTC.